This T cell receptor (beta chain) is drawn from a study of blood T cells in healthy people across ages. As for the study in general: Every two T cells gave about one barcoded beta molecule via template switching. Findings and caveats of the study: Roughly linear declines in TCR beta diversity per million T cells occurred with age.

With 6 bases removed from V and 0 bases from J, the gap between germline ends came to 6 bases. There are 13 residues in the CDR3. Comments on this clonotype: Its cognate antigen is unknown.

A J-beta primer mix and a sample-barcoded 5' primer were used in a second PCR of roughly 6 to 12 cycles. Every cDNA molecule bore a tag from a template-switch adaptor containing 12 random nucleotides. TCRdb used MiXCR to reprocess the 5' RACE reads, holding one entry per CDR3 protein. The repertoire holds fewer than 900,000 distinct CDR3 sequences, with roughly 47% as singletons. The chain links TRBV12-3 or TRBV12-4 to TRBJ1-5; no clear D. The receptor was derived from a woman in her fifties or sixties in good health. Sequencing was carried out using blood. The DNA for the CDR3 is TGTGCCAGCAGCACCGATAGCAATCAGCCCCAGCATTTT. Translated, it gives CASSTDSNQPQHF.